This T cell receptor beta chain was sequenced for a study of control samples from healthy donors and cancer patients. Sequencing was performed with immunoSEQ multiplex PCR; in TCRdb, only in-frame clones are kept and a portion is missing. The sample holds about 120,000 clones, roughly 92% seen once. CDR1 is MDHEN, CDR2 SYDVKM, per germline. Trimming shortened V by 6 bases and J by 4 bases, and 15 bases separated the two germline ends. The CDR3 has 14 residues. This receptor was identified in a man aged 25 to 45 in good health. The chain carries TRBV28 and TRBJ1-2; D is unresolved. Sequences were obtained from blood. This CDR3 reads CASSPPEPLYGYTF. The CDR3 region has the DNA TGTGCCAGCAGCCCCCCGGAACCCCTCTATGGCTACACCTTC.